The 20 T cell receptor beta chains presented below share a single source sample, sequenced in a study of cytomegalovirus exposure and HLA in healthy donors. With 60 Vbeta and 13 Jbeta primers, the PCR was carried out. Assay used: immunoSEQ multiplex PCR; TCRdb lists only in-frame clones, some missing. The sample gives some 150,000 clones, almost 85% of which show up once; about 3.2% is in the top ten. The sequenced sample was PBMCs. These receptors were collected from a man aged 18 to 29 in good health and CMV-seropositive.

J is TRBJ2-5 and V is TRBV21-1; no check of the table's D call, TRBD1, against the DNA was made. TRBV21-1 is tagged as a pseudogene. This CDR3 has 13 residues. The CDR3 DNA is TGTGCCAGCAGGGCAGGGGGTCAAGAGACCCAGTACTTC. This codes for CASRAGGQETQYF.

The rearrangement links TRBV5-1 to TRBJ2-2, with TRBD1 matching over 7 bases. The germline gives CDR1 SGHRS, CDR2 YFSETQ. The ends lost 4 bases at V and 2 bases at J; junction bases unmatched: 5. The length of the CDR3 is 15 residues. The CDR3 spells CASSLGTDNTGELFF. The CDR3 DNA sequence: TGCGCCAGCAGCCTTGGGACAGACAACACCGGGGAGCTGTTTTTT.

The V and J genes are TRBV2 and TRBJ1-1; no firm D call. Germline lookup yields CDR1 SNHLY and CDR2 FYNNEI. V was pared by 11 bases and J by 3 bases, with 10 bases between. CDR3 size: 11 residues. The CDR3 loop is CAPTEDTEAFF. DNA of the CDR3: TGTGCCCCTACGGAGGACACTGAAGCTTTCTTT.

The V call is TRBV28, the J call TRBJ1-2; 8 nucleotides line up with TRBD1. V shed 5 bases, J shed 4 bases, and the junction held 6 bases outside the gene matches. CDR1 is MDHEN and CDR2 is SYDVKM in the germline V gene. The CDR3 is made up of 14 amino acids. As DNA, the CDR3 is TGTGCCAGCAGTCCAGGGGGCGTCAGCTATGGCTACACCTTC. It translates to CASSPGGVSYGYTF.

The J gene is TRBJ2-1, the V gene TRBV27; D may be TRBD2 (6 bases). The CDR3 is 14 residues long. The germline gives CDR1 MNHEY, CDR2 SMNVEV (reference sequence). Trimming took off 4 bases at V and 9 bases at J, with 16 bases between the two ends. Here the CDR3 reads CASSSEGGWSEQFF. CDR3 bases: TGTGCCAGCAGTTCTGAGGGAGGTTGGAGTGAGCAGTTCTTC.

The J gene is TRBJ2-2, the V gene TRBV14; D might be TRBD2 (6 bases). CDR3 size: 15 residues. V lost 4 bases and J 2 bases, leaving 11 bases between the germline ends. The germline V gene has CDR1 SGHDN and CDR2 FVKESK. The CDR3 bases are TGTGCCAGCAGCCCGGACTACGTTAACACCGGGGAGCTGTTTTTT. Translation: CASSPDYVNTGELFF.

The chain combines TRBV28 with TRBJ1-4; 9 bases match TRBD1. The CDR3 runs to 16 residues. V shed 5 bases and J 2 bases; nucleotides not matched to a gene: 6. Germline-derived CDR1 and CDR2 are MDHEN and SYDVKM. The CDR3: CASSPRTGATNEKLFF. The CDR3 bases are TGTGCCAGCAGTCCTCGGACAGGGGCGACTAATGAAAAACTGTTTTTT.

V usage is TRBV6-5 and J usage is TRBJ2-1; TRBD1 agrees at 9 bases. CDR3 length equals 15 residues. J lost 6 bases, V lost 4 bases, and 7 bases had no gene match. Germline loops: CDR1 MNHEY, CDR2 SVGAGI. The CDR3 DNA reads TGTGCCAGCAGTTTTGGACAGGGGCCCATCAATGAGCAGTTCTTC. Protein sequence: CASSFGQGPINEQFF.

The J gene is TRBJ1-2, the V gene TRBV30, with 7 bases identical to TRBD1. After removal of 3 bases from V and 8 bases from J, the junction contained 6 bases not matched to a gene. The CDR3 spans 12 residues. Germline V gene lookup returns CDR1 GTSNPN and CDR2 SVGIG (reference sequence). CDR3 sequence: CAWSLTGIGYTF. The CDR3, as DNA: TGTGCCTGGAGCCTGACAGGGATCGGCTACACCTTC.

The gene calls are TRBV7-8 and TRBJ2-7, with TRBD1 identical over 7 bases. V dropped 2 bases and J dropped 2; count of bases not matched to a gene: 9. Germline lookup yields CDR1 SGHVS and CDR2 FQNEAQ. The CDR3 covers 16 residues. The DNA for the CDR3 is TGTGCCAGCAGCTTAAAGTGGGACAGACATCCCTACGAGCAGTACTTC. Translation gives CASSLKWDRHPYEQYF.

V and J are TRBV6-4 and TRBJ2-7; 9 nucleotides agree with TRBD1. This CDR3 is 14 amino acids long. The ends lost 5 bases at V and 1 base at J; junction bases unmatched: 3. Germline loops: CDR1 MRHNA, CDR2 SNTAGT. CDR3 amino acids: CASSTGQGSYEQYF. CDR3 DNA sequence: TGTGCCAGCAGTACGGGACAGGGATCCTACGAGCAGTACTTC.

This rearrangement joins TRBV13 to TRBJ2-2; 7 bases map to TRBD2. The V and J ends lost 4 bases and 8 bases, in that order; junction bases with no gene match: 4. The CDR3 sequence is 13 residues long. CDR1 and CDR2 from the germline V gene are PRHDT and FYEKMQ (reference sequence). CDR3: CASSWGGAGELFF. The CDR3 nucleotides read TGTGCCAGCAGCTGGGGAGGGGCTGGGGAGCTGTTTTTT.

This chain uses TRBV25-1 with TRBJ1-2; maybe TRBD1 (6 bases). The V end lost 4 bases, the J end lost 8 bases, and 14 bases lay between the germline ends. CDR1 is MGHDK, CDR2 SYGVNS, per germline. The CDR3 is 13 amino acids. The CDR3 sequence is CASSGVGGPGYTF. The CDR3 nucleotides read TGTGCCAGCAGTGGGGTGGGGGGGCCGGGCTACACCTTC.

The chain employs TRBV27 and TRBJ2-7; 10 bases are shared with TRBD2. Germline V gene lookup returns CDR1 MNHEY and CDR2 SMNVEV (reference sequence). Losses at the gene ends were 4 bases for V and 3 bases for J; bases not matched to a gene: 9. CDR3 length equals 16 residues. CDR3 sequence: CASSSTGTSVFYEQYF. The CDR3 DNA is TGTGCCAGCAGTTCCACAGGGACTAGCGTATTCTACGAGCAGTACTTC.

The chain has TRBV19 and TRBJ2-3, with 8 nucleotides matching TRBD2. The germline gives CDR1 LNHDA, CDR2 SQIVND (reference sequence). V was pared by 4 bases and J by 8 bases, with 2 bases of the junction left unmatched. The CDR3 extends over 12 amino acids. In DNA form, the CDR3 reads TGTGCCAGTAGTACCCTAGCGGGTACGCAGTATTTT. This encodes CASSTLAGTQYF.

The V gene is TRBV9, the J gene TRBJ2-5, with 7 nucleotides matching TRBD2. The germline V gene encodes CDR1 SGDLS and CDR2 YYNGEE. The junction had 7 bases not matched to a gene; V was cut back by 0 bases and J by 2 bases. The CDR3 has 16 amino acids. This CDR3 is CASSVEGGQAQETQYF. CDR3 nucleotides: TGTGCCAGCAGCGTAGAGGGAGGGCAGGCTCAAGAGACCCAGTACTTC.

The chain uses TRBV19 and TRBJ2-2; no reliable D call. The V end was cut by 7 bases, the J end by 8 bases, with 14 bases between. Looked up from germline, CDR1 is LNHDA and CDR2 is SQIVND (reference sequence). This CDR3 contains 13 residues. The CDR3 is CASISGGIGELFF. CDR3 sequence (DNA): TGTGCCAGTATTTCTGGCGGAATAGGGGAGCTGTTTTTT.

V usage is TRBV29-1 and J usage is TRBJ2-7, with 10 bases lining up with TRBD1. V was clipped by 6 bases and J by 6 bases; unmatched bases: 11. This CDR3 comprises 14 residues. Germline lookup yields CDR1 SQVTM and CDR2 ANQGSEA. CDR3 in amino acids: CSVRQGALEGEQYF. CDR3 DNA: TGCAGCGTGCGACAGGGGGCTCTAGAAGGCGAGCAGTACTTC.

J is TRBJ2-7 and V is TRBV5-1, with 7 bases that match TRBD1. Germline V lookup: CDR1 SGHRS, CDR2 YFSETQ. V shed 0 bases, J shed 3 bases, and the junction held 3 bases outside the gene matches. The CDR3 sequence is 14 residues long. The CDR3 here is CASSLGQGLYEQYF. CDR3 sequence (DNA): TGCGCCAGCAGCTTGGGACAGGGCCTCTACGAGCAGTACTTC.

This rearrangement joins TRBV2 to TRBJ2-2, with 10 positions matching TRBD1. The V and J ends lost 10 bases and 6 bases, in that order; junction bases with no gene match: 8. Per germline, CDR1 SNHLY and CDR2 FYNNEI. This CDR3 is built from 14 residues. The CDR3 spells CATARDRGSGELFF. In nucleotides, the CDR3 is TGTGCCACCGCCCGGGACAGGGGATCCGGGGAGCTGTTTTTT.